Listed below are T cell receptor beta chains from one sample, sequenced in a study of blood T cell repertoires in COVID-19. Profiled with immunoSEQ multiplex PCR; TCRdb holds only in-frame clones, not every one. This sample carries over 300,000 clones, 70% to 90% of them seen once, and the ten largest clones take under 6%. The sample taken for sequencing was PBMCs or T cells enriched from blood (not recorded which). These receptors originate from a woman aged 25 to 39 who had recovered from COVID-19. Both conserved end residues are part of each CDR3. Fields, in order: clone size, V gene, D gene, J gene, CDR3 DNA, CDR3 protein. D genes are given only for firm matches. Clone size is given for some rows only: seen once, a few or many times, or a class if the clone is expanded.

-	TRBV19	-	TRBJ1-5	TGTGCCAGTAGTATAGATCAGGCGGGGCAAAGCAATCAGCCCCAGCATTTT	CASSIDQAGQSNQPQHF
-	TRBV20-1	-	TRBJ1-1	TGCAGTAGTAGGGGCCCTGAAGCTTTCTTT	CSSRGPEAFF
-	TRBV6-2/TRBV6-3	-	TRBJ1-2	TGTGCCAGCAGTTACTCCCGGATGGGGGCCGCTAACTATGGCTACACCTTC	CASSYSRMGAANYGYTF
-	TRBV4-1	TRBD1	TRBJ2-7	TGCGCCAGCAGCCTAATAACAGGGGGCGAGCAGTACTTC	CASSLITGGEQYF
-	TRBV5-1	TRBD1	TRBJ2-3	TGCGCCAGCAAGGGGGCTAGCACAGATACGCAGTATTTT	CASKGASTDTQYF
once	TRBV7-2	TRBD2	TRBJ2-2	TGTGCCAGCAGCTTTGGTTCGGGCGGGGGGCGCACCGGGGAGCTGTTTTTT	CASSFGSGGGRTGELFF
-	TRBV11-2	TRBD1	TRBJ1-6	TGTGCCAGCAGCTCGGGACAGGGTTTGAACTCACCCCTCCACTTT	CASSSGQGLNSPLHF
-	TRBV7-8	-	TRBJ2-2	TGTGCCAGCAGCCTGATAAGCCTAGCGAACACCGGGGAGCTGTTTTTT	CASSLISLANTGELFF
-	TRBV19	TRBD1	TRBJ1-2	TGTGCCAGTACCTCCCTGGACAGGGCAGCCTATGGCTACACCTTC	CASTSLDRAAYGYTF
few	TRBV6-1	TRBD1	TRBJ1-1	TGTGCCAGCAGTGCTCTACTGGGGACAGCCGGGACTGAAGCTTTCTTT	CASSALLGTAGTEAFF
-	TRBV5-6	-	TRBJ2-7	TGTGCCAGCAGCTTAAACGGGATCGGCTACGAGCAGTACTTC	CASSLNGIGYEQYF
-	TRBV27	-	TRBJ2-1	TGTGCCAGCAGTTTATCGTCTGCAGGGTCCTACAATGAGCAGTTCTTC	CASSLSSAGSYNEQFF
-	TRBV5-1	-	TRBJ2-1	TGCGCCAGCAGCTTGAGGCCGGGGGAGCACAATGAGCAGTTCTTC	CASSLRPGEHNEQFF
-	TRBV3-1/TRBV3-2	-	TRBJ1-2	TGTGCCAGCAGCCAAGGCTGGGGCGCTTATGGCTACACCTTC	CASSQGWGAYGYTF